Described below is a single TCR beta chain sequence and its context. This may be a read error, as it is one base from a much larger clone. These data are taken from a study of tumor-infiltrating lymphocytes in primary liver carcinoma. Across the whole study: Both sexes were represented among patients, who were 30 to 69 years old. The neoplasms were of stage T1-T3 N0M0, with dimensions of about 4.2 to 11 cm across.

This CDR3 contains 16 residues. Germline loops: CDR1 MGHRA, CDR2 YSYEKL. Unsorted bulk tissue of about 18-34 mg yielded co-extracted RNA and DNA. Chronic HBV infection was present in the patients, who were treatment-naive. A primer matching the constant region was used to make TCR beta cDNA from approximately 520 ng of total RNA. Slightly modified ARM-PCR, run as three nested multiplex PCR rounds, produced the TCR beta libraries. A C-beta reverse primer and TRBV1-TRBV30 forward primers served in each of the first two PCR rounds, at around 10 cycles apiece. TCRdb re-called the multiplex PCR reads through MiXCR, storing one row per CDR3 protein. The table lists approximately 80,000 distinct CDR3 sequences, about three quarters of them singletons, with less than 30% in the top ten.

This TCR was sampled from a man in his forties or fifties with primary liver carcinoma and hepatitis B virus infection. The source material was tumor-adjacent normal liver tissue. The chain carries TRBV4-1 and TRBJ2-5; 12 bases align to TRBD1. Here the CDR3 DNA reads TGCGCCCGCAGCCAAGGGACAGGGGGCACCTGGGGGACCCAGTACTTC. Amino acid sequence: CARSQGTGGTWGTQYF.